One and the same sample provided the 29 T cell receptor beta chains below, sequenced in a study of T cell responses to AZD1222 COVID-19 vaccine. Clones were sequenced by immunoSEQ multiplex PCR, and TCRdb holds only the in-frame ones, with some missing. The sample has approximately 150,000 clones, 90% seen once; the top ten hold roughly 6%. The sequencing used peripheral blood, collected 28 days after the second AZD1222 dose. These receptors came from an adult who received the AZD1222 COVID-19 vaccine.

V usage is TRBV7-8 and J usage is TRBJ1-4, with D maybe TRBD1 (6 bases). Trimming cost V 1 base and J 8 bases, with 14 bases left between them. Germline values: CDR1 SGHVS, CDR2 FQNEAQ. The CDR3 is 15 amino acids. CDR3 bases: TGTGCCAGCAGCTTAGAGTCAGGGGCGTGGGAAAAACTGTTTTTT. It translates to CASSLESGAWEKLFF.

The V and J genes are TRBV6-5 and TRBJ1-6; 9 nucleotides agree with TRBD1. Germline trimming cut 7 bases from V and 10 bases from J; bases unmatched to any gene: 2. CDR3 size: 12 residues. Germline V gene data show CDR1 as MNHEY and CDR2 as SVGAGI. The CDR3 loop is CASTGQGSPLHF. CDR3 sequence (DNA): TGTGCCAGCACGGGACAGGGCTCACCCCTCCACTTT.

The gene calls are TRBV3-1 (or the pseudogene TRBV3-2) and TRBJ1-5; D not resolved. The V end lost 0 bases, the J end lost 4 bases, and 10 bases lay between the germline ends. The V gene's germline CDR1 is LGHDT and CDR2 YNNKEL (reference sequence). This CDR3 is 15 amino acids long. DNA of the CDR3: TGTGCCAGCAGCCAAGATTTCGGGCCGAATCAGCCCCAGCATTTT. Protein product: CASSQDFGPNQPQHF.

This clone was detected once. The chain is built from TRBV5-4 and TRBJ1-6; D possibly corresponds to TRBD1 (6 bases). The germline V gene has CDR1 SGHNT and CDR2 YYREEE (reference sequence). The CDR3 has 15 amino acids. The V gene lost 1 base and the J gene lost 5 bases, with 10 bases spanning the gap. Here the CDR3 DNA reads TGTGCCAGCAGCTTGCCCGCAGGGGATAATTCACCCCTCCACTTT. Amino acid sequence: CASSLPAGDNSPLHF.

The chain couples TRBV2 to TRBJ2-2; D is unclear. The germline V gene has CDR1 SNHLY and CDR2 FYNNEI. The CDR3 spans 13 residues. The V end was cut by 10 bases, the J end by 1 base, with 10 bases between. The CDR3 DNA reads as TGTGCCACCTCACCGGGGAACACCGGGGAGCTGTTTTTT. It encodes CATSPGNTGELFF.

In nucleotides, the CDR3 is TGTGCCAGCAGTTCAAACAGGGGCCCCCTCCACTTT. This translates into CASSSNRGPLHF. The chain employs TRBV27 and TRBJ1-6; 7 nucleotides align to TRBD1. Per germline, CDR1 MNHEY and CDR2 SMNVEV (reference sequence). This CDR3 spans 12 amino acids. Trimming cost V 4 bases and J 13 bases; bases outside gene matches: 4.

The V gene is TRBV28, the J gene TRBJ1-4, with a possible D match to TRBD1 (5 bases). CDR1 and CDR2 (germline): MDHEN, SYDVKM. This CDR3 is 13 amino acids long. Trimming removed 5 bases from V and 8 bases from J, with 12 bases in between. The CDR3 loop is CASSIDRREKLFF. The DNA for the CDR3 is TGTGCCAGCAGTATAGACAGACGAGAAAAACTGTTTTTT.

The J gene is TRBJ2-5, the V gene TRBV3-1 (or the pseudogene TRBV3-2); D might be TRBD2 (6 bases). V dropped 0 bases and J dropped 2 bases, with 22 bases sitting between them. Germline V lookup: CDR1 LGHDT, CDR2 YNNKEL (reference sequence). The CDR3 has 19 amino acids. CDR3 nucleotides: TGTGCCAGCAGCCAAGATAGTTGGCTAGCGCTTCAACTTCAAGAGACCCAGTACTTC. As protein: CASSQDSWLALQLQETQYF.

The chain joins TRBV6-5 to TRBJ2-1; the D is unclear. The CDR3 extends over 12 amino acids. Looked up from germline, CDR1 is MNHEY and CDR2 is SVGAGI. Trimming cost V 7 bases and J 4 bases, with 8 bases left between them. Here the CDR3 DNA reads TGTGCCAGCATAACTTTTTACAATGAGCAGTTCTTC. Amino acids: CASITFYNEQFF.

This clone was detected a few times. The chain carries TRBV10-1 and TRBJ2-1; no clear D gene. The CDR3 extends over 17 amino acids. Germline CDR1 is WNHNN and CDR2 is SYGVQD (reference sequence). Trimming left V 0 bases short and J 1 base short, with 13 bases between. In nucleotides, the CDR3 is TGCGCCAGCAGTGAGTCGTTAGGGAAAGGGTCCTACAATGAGCAGTTCTTC. Protein sequence: CASSESLGKGSYNEQFF.

This clone occurred once. The chain couples TRBV5-6 to TRBJ2-7; 8 bases fit TRBD2. J gave up 2 bases and V 4 bases, and 5 bases lay outside the gene matches. Germline lookup yields CDR1 SGHDT and CDR2 YYEEEE. This CDR3 has 14 amino acids. The CDR3: CASSGAGGAYEQYF. CDR3 coding DNA: TGTGCCAGCAGCGGGGCGGGGGGAGCCTACGAGCAGTACTTC.

This clone was detected a few times. This chain uses TRBV7-9 with TRBJ2-7; D is perhaps TRBD2 (6 bases). In germline, CDR1 is SEHNR, CDR2 FQNEAQ (reference sequence). The CDR3 has 14 amino acids. V lost 0 bases and J 2 bases, leaving 8 bases between the germline ends. CDR3 in amino acids: CASSLAEGPYEQYF. The DNA of the CDR3 is TGTGCCAGCAGCTTAGCGGAGGGGCCCTACGAGCAGTACTTC.

The V and J genes are TRBV10-3 and TRBJ1-3, with D possibly being TRBD1 (5 bases). From germline, CDR1 is ENHRY and CDR2 SYGVKD. The CDR3 contains 17 residues. Trimming shortened V by 3 bases and J by 0 bases, and 15 bases separated the two germline ends. The CDR3 sequence is CAISEQPGRISGNTIYF. CDR3 bases: TGTGCCATCAGTGAACAACCGGGACGGATCTCTGGAAACACCATATATTTT.

This sequence joins TRBV5-1 and TRBJ2-5; TRBD1 matches 8 bases. This CDR3 comprises 15 residues. Germline lookup yields CDR1 SGHRS and CDR2 YFSETQ. V lost 1 base to trimming and J lost 2 bases; unmatched junction nucleotides: 4. CDR3 in DNA: TGCGCCAGCAGCTTGTTTGGGACAGGACAAGAGACCCAGTACTTC. It translates to CASSLFGTGQETQYF.

Here the CDR3 reads CASSRHREAEAFF. Here the CDR3 DNA reads TGTGCCAGCAGCCGTCACAGGGAGGCTGAAGCTTTCTTT. The chain combines TRBV5-8 with TRBJ1-1, with D maybe TRBD1 (6 bases). Germline CDR1 and CDR2: SGHTS and YDEGEE. This CDR3 is built from 13 residues. V dropped 4 bases and J dropped 6 bases, with 13 bases sitting between them.

V is TRBV5-1 and J is TRBJ1-4, with TRBD1 as a possible D gene (5 bases). Trimming cost V 0 bases and J 12 bases, with 15 bases left between them. This CDR3 spans 14 amino acids. Per the germline V gene, CDR1 is SGHRS and CDR2 is YFSETQ. In DNA form, the CDR3 reads TGCGCCAGCAGCTTGGACCCACCCCCGGGGGAACTGTTTTTT. Translating it yields CASSLDPPPGELFF.

The chain carries TRBV6-6 and TRBJ2-1, with 7 positions matching TRBD1. The CDR3 is 14 amino acids. Looked up from germline, CDR1 is MNHNY and CDR2 is SVGAGI (reference sequence). V lost 0 bases to trimming and J lost 6 bases; unmatched junction nucleotides: 2. The CDR3 spells CASSYSRGPNEQFF. CDR3 bases: TGTGCCAGCAGTTACTCGAGGGGGCCCAATGAGCAGTTCTTC.

The V and J genes are TRBV7-2 and TRBJ2-7; 10 positions agree with TRBD2. Germline V CDR1 and CDR2: SGHTA, FQGNSA. The CDR3 spans 18 residues. Trimming cost V 0 bases and J 0 bases; bases outside gene matches: 8. The CDR3 nucleotides are TGTGCCAGCAGCTTAGCCTTAGCGGGAGGCGGGAGCTCCTACGAGCAGTACTTC. Its protein product is CASSLALAGGGSSYEQYF.

V gene TRBV2 combines with J gene TRBJ2-3; D possibly corresponds to TRBD2 (5 bases). V shed 8 bases and J shed 5 bases, with 17 bases lying between them. Germline lookup yields CDR1 SNHLY and CDR2 FYNNEI. The CDR3 contains 14 residues. DNA of the CDR3: TGTGCCAGCGGTAGTGACATGGGGAGAGATACGCAGTATTTT. Its protein is CASGSDMGRDTQYF. The full variable domain, completed using reference TRBV2 and TRBJ2-3, is EPEVTQTPSHQVTQMGQEVILRCVPISNHLYFYWYRQILGQKVEFLVSFYNNEISEKSEIFDDQFSVERPDGSNFTLKIRSTKLEDSAMYFCASGSDMGRDTQYFGPGTRLTVL.

The V call is TRBV28, the J call TRBJ2-7; TRBD2 matches at 13 bases. The CDR3 runs 16 residues. Germline-derived CDR1 and CDR2 are MDHEN and SYDVKM. Losses at the gene ends were 7 bases for V and 7 bases for J; bases not matched to a gene: 13. CDR3 DNA: TGTGCCAGCAACCCGGGGGGGACTAGCGGGATCGGGGAGCAGTACTTC. Encoded protein: CASNPGGTSGIGEQYF.

J is TRBJ2-6 and V is TRBV7-9; D not resolved. V was cut by 8 bases and J by 12 bases, with 26 bases left in between. This CDR3 comprises 16 residues. Germline CDR1 SEHNR, CDR2 FQNEAQ (reference sequence). As DNA, the CDR3 is TGTGCCAGCCTTAATGGACGGAAGACCTCCCCCAGCGTCCTGACTTTC. Its translation: CASLNGRKTSPSVLTF.

V and J are TRBV3-1 (or the pseudogene TRBV3-2) and TRBJ1-4; D is unresolved. CDR1 and CDR2 from the germline V gene are LGHDT and YNNKEL (reference sequence). V gave up 4 bases and J gave up 6 bases, with 6 bases separating them. CDR3 size: 12 residues. The CDR3 loop is CASSRSHEKLFF. CDR3 nucleotide sequence: TGTGCCAGCAGCCGTTCGCATGAAAAACTGTTTTTT.

On this clone itself: Within the sample, other DNA sequences also encode this same CDR3. This sequence joins TRBV5-1 and TRBJ2-7; D tentatively fits TRBD1 or TRBD2 (5 bases each). Germline V lookup: CDR1 SGHRS, CDR2 YFSETQ. This CDR3 contains 15 residues. Trimming cost V 3 bases and J 0 bases, with 13 bases left between them. CDR3 nucleotide sequence: TGCGCCAGCAGCTCGAGGGCAGGGTCCTCCTACGAGCAGTACTTC. Protein: CASSSRAGSSYEQYF. Full variable domain (outside the CDR3, taken from reference TRBV5-1 and TRBJ2-7): KAGVTQTPRYLIKTRGQQVTLSCSPISGHRSVSWYQQTPGQGLQFLFEYFSETQRNKGNFPGRFSGRQFSNSRSEMNVSTLELGDSALYLCASSSRAGSSYEQYFGPGTRLTVT.

The rearrangement links TRBV30 to TRBJ1-5, with D perhaps matching TRBD1 (5 bases). Germline values: CDR1 GTSNPN, CDR2 SVGIG (reference sequence). Trimming pared 1 base from V and 0 bases from J, leaving 10 bases between. The CDR3 is 15 amino acids. Here the CDR3 reads CAWSARGYSNQPQHF. The CDR3 DNA reads as TGTGCCTGGAGTGCACGGGGGTATAGCAATCAGCCCCAGCATTTT. The full variable domain, completed using reference TRBV30 and TRBJ1-5, is SQTIHQWPATLVQPVGSPLSLECTVEGTSNPNLYWYRQAAGRGLQLLFYSVGIGQISSEVPQNLSASRPQDRQFILSSKKLLLSDSGFYLCAWSARGYSNQPQHFGDGTRLSIL.

The rearrangement uses TRBV6-5 and TRBJ2-2; the D gene is possibly TRBD1 (6 bases). V was shortened by 4 bases and J by 7 bases, with 16 bases between the two germline ends. Germline V gene sequence: CDR1 MNHEY, CDR2 SVGAGI. The CDR3 totals 15 residues. As DNA, the CDR3 is TGTGCCAGCAGTTCCGACAGGACATTCGGCGGGGAGCTGTTTTTT. As protein: CASSSDRTFGGELFF.

The gene calls are TRBV12-3 or TRBV12-4 and TRBJ2-7, with 7 bases matching TRBD1. V gave up 9 bases and J gave up 0 bases; unmatched junction bases: 5. The CDR3 totals 13 residues. CDR3 nucleotide sequence: TGTGCCAGTACAGGGGCTTACTCCTACGAGCAGTACTTC. Translating it yields CASTGAYSYEQYF.

J is TRBJ1-5 and V is TRBV30; the match to TRBD1 covers 8 bases. CDR1 and CDR2 (germline): GTSNPN, SVGIG (reference sequence). The V gene end was trimmed by 1 base and the J gene end by 6 bases; junction bases not matched to a gene: 8. The CDR3 consists of 15 residues. The CDR3 nucleotides are TGTGCCTGGAGTGCCCCTCGGACAGGGCTTCAGCCCCAGCATTTT. As protein: CAWSAPRTGLQPQHF.

The rearrangement links TRBV18 to TRBJ1-3; D remains unclear. V lost 3 bases and J 8 bases, leaving 14 bases between the germline ends. The CDR3 totals 14 residues. Germline CDR1 and CDR2: KGHSH and LQKENI. The CDR3: CASSPSWGEHTIYF. CDR3 in DNA: TGTGCCAGCTCACCGAGCTGGGGTGAACACACCATATATTTT.

The gene calls are TRBV28 and TRBJ1-5; 11 nucleotides agree with TRBD1. Germline V CDR1 and CDR2: MDHEN, SYDVKM. The CDR3 contains 17 residues. The V gene end was trimmed by 6 bases and the J gene end by 2 bases; junction bases not matched to a gene: 9. CDR3 amino acids: CASSPGTGGSGNQPQHF. In DNA, the CDR3 is TGTGCCAGCAGCCCCGGGACAGGGGGTTCGGGCAATCAGCCCCAGCATTTT.